This T cell receptor (beta chain) was identified during a study of CD8 T cells in Susac syndrome. Random hexamers served to reverse transcribe roughly 0.5 to 1 ug RNA. In TCRdb, the immunoSEQ multiplex PCR reads were re-called with MiXCR into one record per CDR3 protein. The sample has more than 95,000 distinct CDR3 sequences; about 92% are singletons. The CDR3 loop spans 16 amino acids. Germline lookup yields CDR1 LNHDA and CDR2 SQIVND (reference sequence). Trimming left V 6 bases short and J 3 bases short, with 20 bases between. TCR beta sequences were obtained from blood CD8+ and CD4+ T cells. The multiple sclerosis control group was made up of treatment-naive patients with stable or active relapsing-remitting disease.

The TCR originated in a human donor with multiple sclerosis. Specimen: CD8+ T cells from PBMCs. V gene TRBV19 combines with J gene TRBJ1-1; D is ambiguous. In DNA, the CDR3 is TGTGCCAGTAGGGTTAGGATCTATCGGGTCGACACTGAAGCTTTCTTT. This gives the protein CASRVRIYRVDTEAFF.